This TCR beta chain was profiled in a study of T cell repertoires in cytomegalovirus infection. Study overall: In the study, CMV epitopes included recently identified HLA-C-restricted and well-studied HLA-B-restricted ones. Through public TCR beta signatures, both CMV infection and matching HLA type were indicated.

TCRdb re-derived calls from the reads in MiXCR, one entry per CDR3 protein. The table shows 550,000 to 700,000 distinct CDR3 sequences, with 40% occurring only once. This CDR3 has 14 residues. The germline gives CDR1 MNHNS, CDR2 SASEGT. Trimming cost V 6 bases and J 12 bases; bases outside gene matches: 7. This clonotype was detected a few times. What it binds is unknown. General study points: The cumulative frequency of public TCR beta families distinguished individuals who carried CMV together with the relevant HLA. HLA-C-restricted CMV-specific TCR beta clonotypes were dominant in the ex vivo response.

The clonotype was recovered from a human donor in good health (CMV status not recorded). Some clones in this sample may be carry-over from other donors' samples. The specimen comprised cultured PBMCs, sampled from culture after CMV antigen stimulation. This chain uses TRBV6-1 with TRBJ2-1, with 14 bases identical to TRBD2. CDR3 sequence reads: CASRSGLAGVGQFF. The CDR3 DNA is TGTGCCAGCAGATCGGGACTAGCGGGAGTCGGGCAGTTCTTC.